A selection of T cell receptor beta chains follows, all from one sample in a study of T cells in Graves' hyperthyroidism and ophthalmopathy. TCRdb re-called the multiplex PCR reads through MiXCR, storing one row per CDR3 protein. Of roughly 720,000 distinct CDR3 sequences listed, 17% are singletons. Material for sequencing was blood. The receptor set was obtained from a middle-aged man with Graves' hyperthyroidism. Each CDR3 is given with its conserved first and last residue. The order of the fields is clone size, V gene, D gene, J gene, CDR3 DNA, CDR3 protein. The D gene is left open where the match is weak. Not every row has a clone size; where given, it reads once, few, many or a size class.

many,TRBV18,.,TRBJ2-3,TGTGCCAGCTCACCCACAGTAGGCACAGATACGCAGTATTTT,CASSPTVGTDTQYF
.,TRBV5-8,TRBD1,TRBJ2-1,TGTGCCAGCAGCCCGGGGACAGGGGAAGTCTACAATGAGCAGTTCTTC,CASSPGTGEVYNEQFF
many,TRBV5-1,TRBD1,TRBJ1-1,TGCGCCAGCAGCTTGACGGGACAGGTTAACACTGAAGCTTTCTTT,CASSLTGQVNTEAFF
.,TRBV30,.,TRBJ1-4,TGTGCCTGGAGTGTATATGCAACTAATGAAAAACTGTTTTTT,CAWSVYATNEKLFF
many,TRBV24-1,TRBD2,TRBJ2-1,TGTGCCACCAGTGATCTGTCTCCGGGACTAGACAATGAGCAGTTCTTC,CATSDLSPGLDNEQFF
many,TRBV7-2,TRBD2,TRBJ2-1,TGTGCCAGCAGCTCGGCGGGAGTCCGGCCTGAGCAGTTCTTC,CASSSAGVRPEQFF
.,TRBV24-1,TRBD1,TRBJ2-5,TGTGCCACCAGTGATTGGGACAGACAAGAGACCCAGTACTTC,CATSDWDRQETQYF
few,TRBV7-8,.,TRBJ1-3,TGTGCCAGCATAATAGCGGGCAGCCCGAGCTCTGGAAACACCATATATTTT,CASIIAGSPSSGNTIYF
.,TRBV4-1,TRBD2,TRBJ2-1,TGCGCCAGCAGCCAACTCCTACTAGCGGGAGTGAACAATGAGCAGTTCTTC,CASSQLLLAGVNNEQFF
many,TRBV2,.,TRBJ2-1,TGTGCCAGCAGTGAAGACACCAACTCCTACAATGAGCAGTTCTTC,CASSEDTNSYNEQFF
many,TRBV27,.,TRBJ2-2,TGTGCCAGCAGGTGGGGACAAGGGGGCACCGGGGAGCTGTTTTTT,CASRWGQGGTGELFF
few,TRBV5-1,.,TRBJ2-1,TGCGCCAGCAGCTTGGCTTCCCGAGGGTACAATGAGCAGTTCTTC,CASSLASRGYNEQFF
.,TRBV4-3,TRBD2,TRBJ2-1,TGCGCCAGCAGCCAAGTTGAGACTAGCGGAGAAAGGAATGAGCAGTTCTTC,CASSQVETSGERNEQFF
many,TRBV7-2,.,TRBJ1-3,TGTGCCAGCAGCTCGTACATGAGCTCTGGAAACACCATATATTTT,CASSSYMSSGNTIYF
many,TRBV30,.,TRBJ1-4,TGTGCCTGGAGTTTTGGTGAAAAACTGTTTTTT,CAWSFGEKLFF
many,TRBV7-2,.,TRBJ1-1,TGTGCCAGCAGCTTATTAGTCGGACACACTGAAGCTTTCTTT,CASSLLVGHTEAFF
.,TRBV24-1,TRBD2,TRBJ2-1,TGTGCCACCAGTGATTCTAGCGGGATAAACTACAATGAGCAGTTCTTC,CATSDSSGINYNEQFF
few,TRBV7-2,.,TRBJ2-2,TGTGCCAGCAGCATAGCCAGCGGAGGGGGGCGGAGGGAGCTGTTTTTT,CASSIASGGGRRELFF
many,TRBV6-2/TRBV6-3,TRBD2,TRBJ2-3,TGTGCCAGCAGTAGTCTACTAGCGGGAGGTAAAGATACGCAGTATTTT,CASSSLLAGGKDTQYF
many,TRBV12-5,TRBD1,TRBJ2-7,TGTGCTAGTGGTTTGGTACTGGGACAGGGAAACTACGAGCAGTACTTC,CASGLVLGQGNYEQYF
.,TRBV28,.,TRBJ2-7,TGTGCCAGCAGTTCGCGGGGGCGCGTGTCTGACGAGCAGTACTTC,CASSSRGRVSDEQYF
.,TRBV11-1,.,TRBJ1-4,TGTGCCAGCACCGTCACCGGGGGCTTCGGTGAAAAACTGTTTTTT,CASTVTGGFGEKLFF
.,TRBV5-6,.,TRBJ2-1,TGTGCCAGCAGCTTGGGCCCCCCAGGGGATAAGTACAATGAGCAGTTCTTC,CASSLGPPGDKYNEQFF
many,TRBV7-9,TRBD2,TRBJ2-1,TGTGCCAGCAGCAGCGCGGTCCCGGGAGGGCCCGGCAATGAGCAGTTCTTC,CASSSAVPGGPGNEQFF
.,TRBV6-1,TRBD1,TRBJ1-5,TGTGCCAGAATTCTACAGGGGAATCAGCCCCAGCATTTT,CARILQGNQPQHF
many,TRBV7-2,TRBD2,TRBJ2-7,TGTGCCAGCAGCTTCTCGACTAGCGGCACTTACGAGCAGTACTTC,CASSFSTSGTYEQYF